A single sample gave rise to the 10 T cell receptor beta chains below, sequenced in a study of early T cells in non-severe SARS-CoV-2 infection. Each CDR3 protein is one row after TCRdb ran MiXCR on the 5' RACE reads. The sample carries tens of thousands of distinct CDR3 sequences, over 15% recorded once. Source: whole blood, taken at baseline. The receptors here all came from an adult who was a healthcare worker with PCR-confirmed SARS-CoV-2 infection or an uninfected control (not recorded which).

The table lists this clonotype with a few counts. The CDR3 loop reads CASSVTSGRARYEQYF. CDR3 nucleotides: TGTGCCAGCAGCGTGACTAGCGGGAGGGCCAGATACGAGCAGTACTTC. V is TRBV11-2 and J is TRBJ2-7; 14 bases are shared with TRBD2. Germline CDR1 is SGHAT and CDR2 is FQNNGV. V shed 5 bases and J 4 bases; nucleotides not matched to a gene: 7. The CDR3 spans 16 residues.

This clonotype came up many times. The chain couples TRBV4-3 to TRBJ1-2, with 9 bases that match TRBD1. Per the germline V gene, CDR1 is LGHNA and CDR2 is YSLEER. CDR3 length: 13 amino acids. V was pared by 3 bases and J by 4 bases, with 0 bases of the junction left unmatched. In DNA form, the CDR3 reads TGCGCCAGCAGCCAGACAGGGGGCTATGGCTACACCTTC. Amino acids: CASSQTGGYGYTF.

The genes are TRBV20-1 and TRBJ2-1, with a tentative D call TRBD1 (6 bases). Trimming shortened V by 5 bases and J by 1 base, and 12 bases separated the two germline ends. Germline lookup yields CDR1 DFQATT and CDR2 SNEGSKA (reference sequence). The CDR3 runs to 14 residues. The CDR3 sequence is CSASFGTSYNEQFF. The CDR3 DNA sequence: TGCAGTGCTTCTTTCGGGACATCCTACAATGAGCAGTTCTTC.

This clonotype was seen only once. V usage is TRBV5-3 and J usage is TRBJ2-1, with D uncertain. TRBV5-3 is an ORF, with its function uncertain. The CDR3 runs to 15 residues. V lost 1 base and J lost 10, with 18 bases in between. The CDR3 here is CARSLWWVQLGEQFF. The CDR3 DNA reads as TGTGCCAGAAGCTTGTGGTGGGTCCAGTTGGGGGAGCAGTTCTTC.

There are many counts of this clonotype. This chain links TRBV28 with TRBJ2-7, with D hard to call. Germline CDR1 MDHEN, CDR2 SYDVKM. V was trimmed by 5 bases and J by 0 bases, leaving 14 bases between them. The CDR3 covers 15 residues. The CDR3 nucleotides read TGTGCCAGCAGTCCCCGGACCCTCAGCTCCTACGAGCAGTACTTC. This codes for CASSPRTLSSYEQYF. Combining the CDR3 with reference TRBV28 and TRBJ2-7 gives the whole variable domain DVKVTQSSRYLVKRTGEKVFLECVQDMDHENMFWYRQDPGLGLRLIYFSYDVKMKEKGDIPEGYSVSREKKERFSLILESASTNQTSMYLCASSPRTLSSYEQYFGPGTRLTVT.

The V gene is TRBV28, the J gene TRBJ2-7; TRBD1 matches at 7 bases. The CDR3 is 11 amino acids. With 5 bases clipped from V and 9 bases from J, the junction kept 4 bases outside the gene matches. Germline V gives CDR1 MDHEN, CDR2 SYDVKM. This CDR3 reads CASSRQGGQYF. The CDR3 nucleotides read TGTGCCAGCAGTCGACAGGGCGGGCAGTACTTC.

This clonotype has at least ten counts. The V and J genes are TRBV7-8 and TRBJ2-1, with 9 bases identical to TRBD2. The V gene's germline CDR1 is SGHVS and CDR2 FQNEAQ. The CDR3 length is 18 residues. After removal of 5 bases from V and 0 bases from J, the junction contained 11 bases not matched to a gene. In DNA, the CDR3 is TGTGCCAGCAGCCCCCCCCGGCGGGGGGGAGGCTCCTACAATGAGCAGTTCTTC. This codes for CASSPPRRGGGSYNEQFF.

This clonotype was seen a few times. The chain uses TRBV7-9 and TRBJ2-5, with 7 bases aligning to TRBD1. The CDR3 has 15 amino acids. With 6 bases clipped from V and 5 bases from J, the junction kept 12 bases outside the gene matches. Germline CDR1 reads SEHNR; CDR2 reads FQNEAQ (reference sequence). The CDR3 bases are TGTGCCAGCAGTAGTGGACAGGTCATGTTGGAGACCCAGTACTTC. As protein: CASSSGQVMLETQYF.

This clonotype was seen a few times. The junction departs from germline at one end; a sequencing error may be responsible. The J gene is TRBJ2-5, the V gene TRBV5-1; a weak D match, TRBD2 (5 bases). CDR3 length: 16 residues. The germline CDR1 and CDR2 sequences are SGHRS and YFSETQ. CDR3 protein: CASSLGPSSYQETQYF. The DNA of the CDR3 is TGCGCCAGTAGCTTGGGTCCTAGCAGCTACCAGGAGACCCAGTACTTC.

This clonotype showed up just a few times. CDR3 region: CASRTPKGRTDTQYF. CDR3 sequence (DNA): TGTGCCAGCAGAACACCAAAAGGGCGCACAGATACGCAGTATTTT. V usage is TRBV7-2 and J usage is TRBJ2-3; no clear D. V was pared by 6 bases and J by 1 base, with 14 bases between. Per the germline V gene, CDR1 is SGHTA and CDR2 is FQGNSA. This CDR3 has 15 amino acids.